The 13 T cell receptor beta chains listed next were all sequenced from one sample in a study of blood T cell repertoires in COVID-19. TCRdb keeps only in-frame clones here, not all; method: immunoSEQ multiplex PCR. The sample holds about 140,000 clones, roughly 90% seen once. The specimen was peripheral blood. These receptors came from a woman aged 50 to 65 with acute or convalescent COVID-19.

The chain is built from TRBV5-1 and TRBJ2-6; 7 nucleotides align to TRBD1. The CDR3 contains 19 residues. Germline loops: CDR1 SGHRS, CDR2 YFSETQ. The V segment lost 0 bases and the J segment 0 bases; nucleotides outside the gene matches: 9. The CDR3 is CASSLASGQELSGANVLTF. CDR3 DNA: TGCGCCAGCAGCTTGGCCAGTGGACAGGAACTCTCTGGGGCCAACGTCCTGACTTTC.

The chain is built from TRBV9 and TRBJ1-2; a weak D match, TRBD1 (5 bases). The germline V and J ends were trimmed by 4 bases and 5 bases, with 18 bases remaining between them. The CDR3 length is 15 residues. Germline CDR1 and CDR2: SGDLS and YYNGEE. The CDR3 bases are TGTGCCAGCAGCTACAGATCGACGGGGGATTATGGCTACACCTTC. Translation: CASSYRSTGDYGYTF. The full variable domain, in which reference TRBV9 and TRBJ1-2 provide the parts outside the CDR3, is DSGVTQTPKHLITATGQRVTLRCSPRSGDLSVYWYQQSLDQGLQFLIQYYNGEERAKGNILERFSAQQFPDLHSELNLSSLELGDSALYFCASSYRSTGDYGYTFGSGTRLTVV.

V usage is TRBV12-3 or TRBV12-4 and J usage is TRBJ1-1; D call uncertain. CDR3 size: 13 residues. V lost 3 bases to trimming and J lost 4 bases, with 9 bases between them. The CDR3 nucleotides read TGTGCCAGCAGTTTTGGGGAGGCCACTGAAGCTTTCTTT. Its translation: CASSFGEATEAFF.

About this clone itself: This sample includes further DNA sequences coding for the same CDR3. J is TRBJ2-7 and V is TRBV7-9, with D maybe TRBD1 (6 bases). Trimming stripped 5 bases from V and 4 bases from J, with 9 bases between. This CDR3 contains 12 residues. CDR1 and CDR2 from the germline V gene are SEHNR and FQNEAQ (reference sequence). The DNA of the CDR3 is TGTGCCAGCAGCGTGACAGGTTACGAGCAGTACTTC. The encoded protein is CASSVTGYEQYF.

This clone was picked up one time. The CDR3 loop reads CASSFARGPTEAFF. CDR3 nucleotides: TGTGCCAGCAGTTTTGCCAGGGGGCCCACTGAAGCTTTCTTT. This chain links TRBV27 with TRBJ1-1, with 8 bases aligning to TRBD1. The germline V gene has CDR1 MNHEY and CDR2 SMNVEV (reference sequence). V was pared by 3 bases and J by 4 bases, with 4 bases of the junction left unmatched. This CDR3 comprises 14 residues.

The CDR3 nucleotides read TGTGCCTGGAGTGGGACTAGCGGCTCCTACGAGCAGTACTTC. Its translation is CAWSGTSGSYEQYF. The chain couples TRBV30 to TRBJ2-7, with 10 bases fitting TRBD2. The J segment lost 0 bases and the V segment lost 1 base, leaving 0 bases of the junction unmatched. Germline assignment: CDR1 GTSNPN and CDR2 SVGIG (reference sequence). This CDR3 spans 14 amino acids.

This clone was counted between two and nine times. This rearrangement joins TRBV5-1 to TRBJ1-2; the D gene is possibly TRBD1 (6 bases). This CDR3 is 15 amino acids long. V gave up 0 bases and J gave up 0 bases, with 9 bases separating them. In germline, CDR1 is SGHRS, CDR2 YFSETQ. The CDR3 DNA reads as TGCGCCAGCAGCTTGGGACAGGACCCTAACTATGGCTACACCTTC. Protein sequence: CASSLGQDPNYGYTF.

The chain combines TRBV5-1 with TRBJ1-1; weak D call: TRBD1 (5 bases). The CDR3 spans 13 residues. V was shortened by 7 bases and J by 4 bases, with 14 bases between the two germline ends. CDR1 is SGHRS and CDR2 is YFSETQ in the germline V gene. CDR3 protein: CASGPGGRTEAFF. In DNA form, the CDR3 reads TGCGCCAGCGGCCCGGGGGGTCGCACTGAAGCTTTCTTT. The entire variable domain, with the rest obtained from reference TRBV5-1 and TRBJ1-1, is as follows: KAGVTQTPRYLIKTRGQQVTLSCSPISGHRSVSWYQQTPGQGLQFLFEYFSETQRNKGNFPGRFSGRQFSNSRSEMNVSTLELGDSALYLCASGPGGRTEAFFGQGTRLTVV.

V is TRBV18 and J is TRBJ2-1, with 8 bases aligning to TRBD1. Germline V CDR1 and CDR2: KGHSH, LQKENI. Trimming removed 2 bases from V and 5 bases from J; junction bases left unmatched: 5. This CDR3 is built from 15 residues. CDR3 region: CASSPGQGRDNEQFF. CDR3 nucleotides: TGTGCCAGCTCACCAGGACAGGGAAGGGACAATGAGCAGTTCTTC.

The table lists this clone with a count of one. V usage is TRBV11-2 and J usage is TRBJ2-7, with 7 bases identical to TRBD1. V dropped 5 bases and J dropped 3; count of bases not matched to a gene: 7. The CDR3 has 14 amino acids. Per the germline V gene, CDR1 is SGHAT and CDR2 is FQNNGV. The CDR3 sequence is CASSQDGTVYEQYF. CDR3 DNA: TGTGCCAGCAGCCAAGACGGGACAGTCTACGAGCAGTACTTC.

The chain is built from TRBV29-1 and TRBJ1-2, with D possibly TRBD1 on 5 matching bases. Deletions cut 2 bases from V and 8 bases from J, with 12 bases between. The CDR3 has 12 residues. From germline, CDR1 is SQVTM and CDR2 ANQGSEA. The CDR3 DNA is TGCAGCGTTGAAACCAGGGATTGGGGCTACACCTTC. Translation gives CSVETRDWGYTF.

V usage is TRBV11-2 and J usage is TRBJ2-7, with D possibly matching TRBD2 (5 bases). Trimming shortened V by 0 bases and J by 4 bases, and 10 bases separated the two germline ends. Germline assignment: CDR1 SGHAT and CDR2 FQNNGV. This CDR3 spans 14 amino acids. CDR3 region: CASSLDGERYEQYF. DNA of the CDR3: TGTGCCAGCAGCTTAGATGGAGAGCGGTACGAGCAGTACTTC.

The chain joins TRBV20-1 to TRBJ2-1; 10 nucleotides agree with TRBD2. This CDR3 comprises 15 residues. CDR1 DFQATT and CDR2 SNEGSKA come from the germline V gene (reference sequence). V was clipped by 3 bases and J by 4 bases; unmatched bases: 6. DNA of the CDR3: TGCAGTGCTAGTCCACTAGCGGGGCCTTACAATGAGCAGTTCTTC. Translating gives CSASPLAGPYNEQFF.